This T cell receptor (beta chain) was documented in a study of OX40 agonist ivuxolimab in advanced cancers. For the study at large: A history of anti-PD-1, anti-PD-L1 or anti-CTLA-4 therapy was acceptable, and 30% to 45% had some. Three individuals attained partial responses, comprising one hepatocellular carcinoma case and two cutaneous melanoma cases. Broader study findings: Clonal expansion was seen in CD4+ and CD8+ blood T cells by week 6 at 0.1 to 3.0 mg/kg. Partial responders dosed at 0.1-3.0 mg/kg displayed clonal expansion ranking among the lowest.

Only in-frame clones appear in the TCRdb table, and some are missing; sequencing was by immunoSEQ multiplex PCR. The data show 90,000 to 100,000 clones, about 91% seen once. The CDR3 runs to 17 residues. The germline V gene has CDR1 SGHRS and CDR2 YFSETQ. The J segment lost 4 bases and the V segment lost 0 bases, leaving 6 bases of the junction unmatched. Points on this clone: Its target is unknown.

The starting material was CD4+ or CD8+ T cells sorted from blood, obtained in a trial of the OX40 agonist ivuxolimab. The origin of this receptor is an adult with an advanced solid tumor such as melanoma, head and neck, liver or kidney cancer. V usage is TRBV5-1 and J usage is TRBJ2-1; 11 nucleotides align to TRBD2. CDR3 nucleotides: TGCGCCAGCAGCTTGGTCCGACTAGCGGGACAGTACAATGAGCAGTTCTTC. It codes for CASSLVRLAGQYNEQFF.